One sample yielded the 7 T cell receptor beta chains listed below, sequenced in a study of blood T cell repertoires in COVID-19. Profiled with immunoSEQ multiplex PCR; TCRdb holds only in-frame clones, not every one. The sample has over 300,000 clones, approximately 88% seen once. Sample: peripheral blood. Receptors were obtained from a man in his forties or fifties with acute or convalescent COVID-19.

This clone has just one count. This specimen includes other DNA sequences encoding the same CDR3. The chain uses TRBV5-1 and TRBJ1-1, with TRBD1 as a possible D gene (5 bases). Germline CDR1 SGHRS, CDR2 YFSETQ. V was pared by 2 bases and J by 5 bases, with 7 bases between. CDR3 length: 12 amino acids. CDR3: CASSFGGTEAFF. For the CDR3, the DNA is TGCGCCAGCAGCTTCGGGGGAACTGAAGCTTTCTTT.

The chain recombines TRBV6-5 with TRBJ2-7; the match to TRBD1 covers 10 bases. Germline assignment: CDR1 MNHEY and CDR2 SVGAGI. The CDR3 has 14 amino acids. Unmatched junction bases numbered 8, after V lost 8 bases and J lost 4 bases. The chain's CDR3 is CASGRQGALYEQYF. In DNA, the CDR3 is TGTGCCAGCGGACGACAGGGGGCGCTGTACGAGCAGTACTTC.

The genes are TRBV6-6 and TRBJ1-5; no clear D. This CDR3 comprises 18 residues. Germline CDR1 is MNHNY and CDR2 is SVGAGI (reference sequence). Trimming took 5 bases from V and 0 from J, leaving 20 bases between them. CDR3 loop: CASSPGRGVIYSNQPQHF. The CDR3 coding sequence is TGTGCCAGCAGTCCCGGGAGAGGAGTCATTTATAGCAATCAGCCCCAGCATTTT.

The chain carries TRBV27 and TRBJ1-2, with D maybe TRBD1 (6 bases). CDR1 and CDR2 (germline): MNHEY, SMNVEV (reference sequence). V lost 1 base to trimming and J lost 4 bases, with 10 bases between them. This CDR3 has 14 residues. This chain's CDR3 is CASSLYRESYGYTF. The CDR3 nucleotides read TGTGCCAGCAGTTTATACAGGGAGAGCTATGGCTACACCTTC.

This chain joins TRBV12-5 and TRBJ2-1, with 11 bases that match TRBD2. The CDR3 covers 18 residues. Trimming took 0 bases from V and 7 from J; bases not matched to a gene: 11. Germline-derived CDR1 and CDR2 are LGHNT and FRNRAP. CDR3 DNA: TGTGCTAGTGGTTTGGTATATCAAGAACTAGCGGGAGTTAATGAGCAGTTCTTC. This translates into CASGLVYQELAGVNEQFF.

The chain uses TRBV5-1 and TRBJ1-4, with D possibly being TRBD1 (5 bases). CDR3 length equals 15 residues. V was cut by 0 bases and J by 6 bases, with 12 bases left in between. In germline, CDR1 is SGHRS, CDR2 YFSETQ. Here the CDR3 DNA reads TGCGCCAGCAGCTTGGCCAATCCGGGGGATGAAAAACTGTTTTTT. It is translated as CASSLANPGDEKLFF.

The V call is TRBV19, the J call TRBJ1-5; no reliable D call. CDR1 is LNHDA and CDR2 is SQIVND in the germline V gene (reference sequence). The CDR3 loop spans 13 amino acids. V lost 4 bases to trimming and J lost 5 bases, with 9 bases between them. CDR3 DNA: TGTGCCAGTAGTACAGGCGTGGATCAGCCCCAGCATTTT. Translating it yields CASSTGVDQPQHF.